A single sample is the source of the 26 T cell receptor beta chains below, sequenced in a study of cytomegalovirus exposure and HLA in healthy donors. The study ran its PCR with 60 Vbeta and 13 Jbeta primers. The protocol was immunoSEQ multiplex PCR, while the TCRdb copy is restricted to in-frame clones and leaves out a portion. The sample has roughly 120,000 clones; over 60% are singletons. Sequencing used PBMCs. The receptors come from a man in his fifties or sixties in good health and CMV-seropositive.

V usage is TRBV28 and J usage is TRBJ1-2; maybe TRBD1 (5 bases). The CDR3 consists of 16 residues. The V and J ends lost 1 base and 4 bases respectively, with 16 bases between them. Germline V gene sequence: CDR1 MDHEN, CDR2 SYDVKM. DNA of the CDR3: TGTGCCAGCAGTTTATCCCACACAGGAGTAGGCTATGGCTACACCTTC. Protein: CASSLSHTGVGYGYTF.

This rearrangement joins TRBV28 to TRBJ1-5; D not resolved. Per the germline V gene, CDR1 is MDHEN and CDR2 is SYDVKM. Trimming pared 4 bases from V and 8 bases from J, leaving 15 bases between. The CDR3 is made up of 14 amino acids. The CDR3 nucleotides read TGTGCCAGCAGTTCCTCTCGGACTCTTGAGCCCCAGCATTTT. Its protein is CASSSSRTLEPQHF.

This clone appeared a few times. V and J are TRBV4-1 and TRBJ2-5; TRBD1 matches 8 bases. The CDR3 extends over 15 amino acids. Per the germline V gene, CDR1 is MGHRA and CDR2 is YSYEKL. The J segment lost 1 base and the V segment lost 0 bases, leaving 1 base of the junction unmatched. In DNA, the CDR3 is TGCGCCAGCAGCCAAGACGGGACAGGCCAAGAGACCCAGTACTTC. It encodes CASSQDGTGQETQYF.

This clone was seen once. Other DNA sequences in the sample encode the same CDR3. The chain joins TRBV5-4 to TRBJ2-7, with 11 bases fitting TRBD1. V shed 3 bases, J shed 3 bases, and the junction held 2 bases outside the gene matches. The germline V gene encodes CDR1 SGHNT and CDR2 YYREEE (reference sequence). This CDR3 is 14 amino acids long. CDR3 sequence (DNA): TGTGCCAGCAGCTCCGGGACAGGGGGCTACGAGCAGTACTTC. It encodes CASSSGTGGYEQYF.

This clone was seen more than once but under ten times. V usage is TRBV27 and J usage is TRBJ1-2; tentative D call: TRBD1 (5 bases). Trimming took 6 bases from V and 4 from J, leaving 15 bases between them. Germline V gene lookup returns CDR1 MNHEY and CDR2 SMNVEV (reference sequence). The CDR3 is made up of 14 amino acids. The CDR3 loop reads CASRPGDRLYGYTF. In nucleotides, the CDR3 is TGTGCCAGCAGGCCGGGGGACCGACTCTATGGCTACACCTTC.

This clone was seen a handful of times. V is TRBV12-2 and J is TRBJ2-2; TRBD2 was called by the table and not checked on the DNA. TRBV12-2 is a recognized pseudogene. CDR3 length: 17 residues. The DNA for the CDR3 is TGTGCAAGTCGCCCCGAGGCGTTTCCCCTCACAACGGGGGAGCTGTTTTTT. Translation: CASRPEAFPLTTGELFF.

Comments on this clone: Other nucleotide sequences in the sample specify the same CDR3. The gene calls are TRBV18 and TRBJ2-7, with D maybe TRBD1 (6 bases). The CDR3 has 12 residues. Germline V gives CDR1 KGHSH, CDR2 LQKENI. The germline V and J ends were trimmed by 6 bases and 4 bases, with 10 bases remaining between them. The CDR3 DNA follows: TGTGCCAGCTCGCCCACAGGGTACGAGCAGTACTTC. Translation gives CASSPTGYEQYF.

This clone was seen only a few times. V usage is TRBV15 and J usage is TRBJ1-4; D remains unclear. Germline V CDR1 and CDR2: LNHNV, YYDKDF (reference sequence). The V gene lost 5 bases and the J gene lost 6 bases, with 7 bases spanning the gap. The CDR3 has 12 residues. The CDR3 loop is CATSVEHEKLFF. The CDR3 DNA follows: TGTGCCACCAGCGTAGAACATGAAAAACTGTTTTTT.

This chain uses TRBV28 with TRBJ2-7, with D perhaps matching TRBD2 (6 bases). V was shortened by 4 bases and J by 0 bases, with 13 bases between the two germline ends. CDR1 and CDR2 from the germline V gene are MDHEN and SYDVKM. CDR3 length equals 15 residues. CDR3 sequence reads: CASSSQEGSSYEQYF. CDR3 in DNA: TGTGCCAGCAGTTCCCAGGAGGGGTCCTCCTACGAGCAGTACTTC.

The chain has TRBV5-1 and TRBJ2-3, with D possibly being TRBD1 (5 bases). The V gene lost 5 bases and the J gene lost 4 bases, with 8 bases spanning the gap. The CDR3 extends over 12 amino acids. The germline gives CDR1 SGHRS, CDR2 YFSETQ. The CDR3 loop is CASRLQADTQYF. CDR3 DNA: TGCGCCAGCAGGTTACAGGCAGATACGCAGTATTTT.

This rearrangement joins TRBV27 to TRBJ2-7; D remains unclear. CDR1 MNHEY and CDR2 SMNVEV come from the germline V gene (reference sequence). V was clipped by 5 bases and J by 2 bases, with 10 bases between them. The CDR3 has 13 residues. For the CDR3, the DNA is TGTGCCAGCAGTAACCTGGGCCCCTACGAGCAGTACTTC. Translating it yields CASSNLGPYEQYF.

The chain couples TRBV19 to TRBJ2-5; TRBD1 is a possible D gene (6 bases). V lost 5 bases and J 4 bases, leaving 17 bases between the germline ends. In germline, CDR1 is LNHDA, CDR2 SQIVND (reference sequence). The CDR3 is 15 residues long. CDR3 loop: CASSPRTVLGETQYF. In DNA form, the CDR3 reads TGTGCCAGTAGTCCAAGGACAGTCCTGGGAGAGACCCAGTACTTC.

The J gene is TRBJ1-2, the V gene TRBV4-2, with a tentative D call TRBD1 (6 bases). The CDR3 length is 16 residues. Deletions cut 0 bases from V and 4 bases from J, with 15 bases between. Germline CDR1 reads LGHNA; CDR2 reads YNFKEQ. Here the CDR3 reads CASSQDLQGRSYGYTF. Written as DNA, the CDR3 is TGTGCCAGCAGCCAAGATCTTCAGGGGAGATCCTATGGCTACACCTTC.

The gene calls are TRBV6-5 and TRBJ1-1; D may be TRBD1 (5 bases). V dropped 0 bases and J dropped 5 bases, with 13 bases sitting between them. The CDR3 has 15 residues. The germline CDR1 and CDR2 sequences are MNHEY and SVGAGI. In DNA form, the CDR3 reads TGTGCCAGCAGTTACTCCTATCTTTCAGGGACTGAAGCTTTCTTT. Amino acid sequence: CASSYSYLSGTEAFF.

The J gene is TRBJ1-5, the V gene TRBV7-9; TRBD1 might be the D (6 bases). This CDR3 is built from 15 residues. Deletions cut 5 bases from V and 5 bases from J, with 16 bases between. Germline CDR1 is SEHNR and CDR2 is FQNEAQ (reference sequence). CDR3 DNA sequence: TGTGCCAGCAGCACCCGCGGGGGCCGCGATCAGCCCCAGCATTTT. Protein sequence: CASSTRGGRDQPQHF. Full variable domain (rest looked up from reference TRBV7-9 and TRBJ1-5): DTGVSQNPRHKITKRGQNVTFRCDPISEHNRLYWYRQTLGQGPEFLTYFQNEAQLEKSRLLSDRFSAERPKGSFSTLEIQRTEQGDSAMYLCASSTRGGRDQPQHFGDGTRLSIL.

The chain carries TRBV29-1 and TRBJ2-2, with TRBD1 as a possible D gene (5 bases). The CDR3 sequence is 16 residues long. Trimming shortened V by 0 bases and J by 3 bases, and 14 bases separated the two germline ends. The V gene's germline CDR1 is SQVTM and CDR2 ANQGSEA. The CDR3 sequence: CSVEDGGALDTGELFF. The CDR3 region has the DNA TGCAGCGTTGAAGATGGTGGGGCGTTGGACACCGGGGAGCTGTTTTTT.

The CDR3 bases are TGTGCCAGCAGCTACTCGGGACAGAGGAACACTGAAGCTTTCTTT. It yields the protein CASSYSGQRNTEAFF. The rearrangement uses TRBV7-8 and TRBJ1-1, with 7 bases aligning to TRBD1. Unmatched junction bases numbered 6, after V lost 4 bases and J lost 1 base. CDR3 length equals 15 residues. Germline CDR1 is SGHVS and CDR2 is FQNEAQ.

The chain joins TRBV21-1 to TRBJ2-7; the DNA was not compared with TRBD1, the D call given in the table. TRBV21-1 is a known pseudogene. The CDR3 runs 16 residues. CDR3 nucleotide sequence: TGTGCCAGCAGCTTTGCGAGGGGACAGAGCTCCTACGAGCAGTACTTC. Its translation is CASSFARGQSSYEQYF.

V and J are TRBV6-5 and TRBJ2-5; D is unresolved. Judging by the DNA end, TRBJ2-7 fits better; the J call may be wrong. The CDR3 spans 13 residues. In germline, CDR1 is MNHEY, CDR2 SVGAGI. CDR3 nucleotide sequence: TGTGCCAGCAGTTTGAGGCAGACCTACGAGCAGTACTTC. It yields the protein CASSLRQTYEQYF.

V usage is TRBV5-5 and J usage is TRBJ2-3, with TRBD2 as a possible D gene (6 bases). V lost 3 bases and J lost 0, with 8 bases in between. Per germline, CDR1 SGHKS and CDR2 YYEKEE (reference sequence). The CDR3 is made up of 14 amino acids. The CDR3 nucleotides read TGTGCCAGCAGCTCGGGACTGAGCACAGATACGCAGTATTTT. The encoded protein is CASSSGLSTDTQYF. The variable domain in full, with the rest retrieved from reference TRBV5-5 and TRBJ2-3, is DAGVTQSPTHLIKTRGQQVTLRCSPISGHKSVSWYQQVLGQGPQFIFQYYEKEERGRGNFPDRFSARQFPNYSSELNVNALLLGDSALYLCASSSGLSTDTQYFGPGTRLTVL.

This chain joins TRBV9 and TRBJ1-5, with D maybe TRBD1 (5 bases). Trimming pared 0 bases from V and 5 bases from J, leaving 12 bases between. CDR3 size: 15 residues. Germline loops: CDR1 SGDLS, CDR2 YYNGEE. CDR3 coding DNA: TGTGCCAGCAGCGTAGGCCAGGGAGGAGATCAGCCCCAGCATTTT. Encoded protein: CASSVGQGGDQPQHF.

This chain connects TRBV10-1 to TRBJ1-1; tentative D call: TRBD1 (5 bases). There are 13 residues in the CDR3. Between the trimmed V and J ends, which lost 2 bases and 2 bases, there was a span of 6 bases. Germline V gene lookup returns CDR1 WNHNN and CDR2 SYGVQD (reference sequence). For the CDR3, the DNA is TGCGCCAGCAGTGAGCAGGGAAACACTGAAGCTTTCTTT. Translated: CASSEQGNTEAFF.

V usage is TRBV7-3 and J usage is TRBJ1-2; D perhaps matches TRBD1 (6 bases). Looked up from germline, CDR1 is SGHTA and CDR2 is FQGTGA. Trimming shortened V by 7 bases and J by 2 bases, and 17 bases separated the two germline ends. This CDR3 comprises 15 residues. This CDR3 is CASISPTGGNYGYTF. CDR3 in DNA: TGTGCCAGCATCTCCCCGACAGGAGGCAACTATGGCTACACCTTC.

CDR3: CASRLTEISYEQYF. Here the CDR3 DNA reads TGTGCCAGCAGACTGACAGAAATCTCCTACGAGCAGTACTTC. The rearrangement uses TRBV27 and TRBJ2-5, with a possible D match to TRBD1 (5 bases). The tail of the sequence fits TRBJ2-7 better, so the J call may be wrong. Germline V CDR1 and CDR2: MNHEY, SMNVEV (reference sequence). The CDR3 totals 14 residues.

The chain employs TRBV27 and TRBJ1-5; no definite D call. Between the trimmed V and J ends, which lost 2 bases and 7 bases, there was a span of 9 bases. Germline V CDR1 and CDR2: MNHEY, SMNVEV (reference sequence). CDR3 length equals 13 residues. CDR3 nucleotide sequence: TGTGCCAGCAGTTTAGAGGGCCGGCAGCCCCAGCATTTT. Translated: CASSLEGRQPQHF.

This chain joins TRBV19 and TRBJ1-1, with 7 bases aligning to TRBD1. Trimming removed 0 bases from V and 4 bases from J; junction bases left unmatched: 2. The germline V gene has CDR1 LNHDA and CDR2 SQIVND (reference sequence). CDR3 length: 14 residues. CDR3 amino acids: CASSIEAGGTEAFF. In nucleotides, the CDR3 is TGTGCCAGTAGTATAGAAGCAGGGGGCACTGAAGCTTTCTTT.